A single sample gave rise to the 22 T cell receptor beta chains below, sequenced in a study of blood T cell repertoires in COVID-19. This table comes from immunoSEQ multiplex PCR, and its TCRdb copy is limited to in-frame clones, with some not included. The repertoire holds approximately 53,000 clones, with 81% as singletons. Material for sequencing was peripheral blood. These receptors all come from a woman older than 75 with COVID-19, enrolled during active disease.

The V call is TRBV19, the J call TRBJ2-2, with D possibly matching TRBD2 (5 bases). The CDR3 is 13 residues long. Germline V gives CDR1 LNHDA, CDR2 SQIVND (reference sequence). The germline V and J ends were trimmed by 9 bases and 3 bases, with 11 bases remaining between them. Here the CDR3 DNA reads TGTGCCAGAACACGGGGTTACACCGGGGAGCTGTTTTTT. Translation gives CARTRGYTGELFF.

The chain has TRBV28 and TRBJ2-5; the D gene is possibly TRBD2 (6 bases). CDR1 is MDHEN and CDR2 is SYDVKM in the germline V gene. The ends were cut back, 6 bases at V and 5 bases at J, with 22 bases in the middle. The CDR3 runs to 16 residues. The CDR3 nucleotides read TGTGCCAGCAGCTCCGCGGGGCTCTCTGCAGGGGAGACCCAGTACTTC. This codes for CASSSAGLSAGETQYF.

This sequence joins TRBV9 and TRBJ2-1; TRBD2 agrees at 9 bases. Germline V CDR1 and CDR2: SGDLS, YYNGEE. The ends lost 3 bases at V and 4 bases at J; junction bases unmatched: 8. There are 16 residues in the CDR3. CDR3 sequence (DNA): TGTGCCAGCAGCGCCCACGGACTAGCGAAATACAATGAGCAGTTCTTC. This translates into CASSAHGLAKYNEQFF.

The chain has TRBV7-2 and TRBJ2-7; 12 bases are a match to TRBD2. Germline V lookup: CDR1 SGHTA, CDR2 FQGNSA. V dropped 5 bases and J dropped 0; count of bases not matched to a gene: 8. This CDR3 comprises 17 residues. The CDR3 loop is CASSGETSGGSSYEQYF. The DNA for the CDR3 is TGTGCCAGCAGCGGCGAAACTAGCGGGGGGAGCTCCTACGAGCAGTACTTC.

The CDR3: CATSGSPGLAGGDEQFF. The CDR3, as DNA: TGTGCCACCAGTGGCAGCCCGGGACTAGCGGGAGGCGATGAGCAGTTCTTC. The chain carries TRBV24-1 and TRBJ2-1; 15 bases are shared with TRBD2. With 5 bases clipped from V and 8 bases from J, the junction kept 9 bases outside the gene matches. Germline CDR1 reads KGHDR; CDR2 reads SFDVKD. The CDR3 extends over 17 amino acids.

The chain joins TRBV28 to TRBJ1-2, with a tentative D call TRBD1 (6 bases). V gave up 4 bases and J gave up 0 bases, with 18 bases separating them. There are 17 residues in the CDR3. Looked up from germline, CDR1 is MDHEN and CDR2 is SYDVKM. CDR3 in amino acids: CASSSTGTPLANYGYTF. In DNA form, the CDR3 reads TGTGCCAGCAGTTCTACCGGGACACCGTTAGCTAACTATGGCTACACCTTC.

The chain couples TRBV7-8 to TRBJ2-1, with TRBD2 as a possible D gene (6 bases). The V end was cut by 4 bases, the J end by 3 bases, with 7 bases between. CDR1 SGHVS and CDR2 FQNEAQ come from the germline V gene. This CDR3 is built from 13 residues. The CDR3 spells CASSSGVYNEQFF. The DNA for the CDR3 is TGTGCCAGCAGCTCGGGGGTCTACAATGAGCAGTTCTTC.

The chain joins TRBV11-2 to TRBJ1-2; a possible D gene is TRBD1 (6 bases). V lost 1 base, J lost 8 bases, and 17 bases lay in between. The CDR3 is made up of 15 amino acids. Germline loops: CDR1 SGHAT, CDR2 FQNNGV. CDR3 sequence (DNA): TGTGCCAGCAGCTTAGTTTCGTCGGACAGCTCCGGCTACACCTTC. Protein: CASSLVSSDSSGYTF.

The chain is built from TRBV7-8 and TRBJ2-7; 10 positions agree with TRBD1. Germline CDR1 and CDR2: SGHVS and FQNEAQ. This CDR3 has 14 amino acids. V shed 7 bases, J shed 5 bases, and the junction held 8 bases outside the gene matches. The CDR3 DNA follows: TGTGCCAGCATCGGGGACAGGGGTAGAGACGAGCAGTACTTC. Its protein is CASIGDRGRDEQYF. The full variable domain, completed using reference TRBV7-8 and TRBJ2-7, is GAGVSQSPRYKVAKRGQDVALRCDPISGHVSLFWYQQALGQGPEFLTYFQNEAQLDKSGLPSDRFFAERPEGSVSTLKIQRTQQEDSAVYLCASIGDRGRDEQYFGPGTRLTVT.

The chain employs TRBV19 and TRBJ2-5; perhaps TRBD2 as D (5 bases). The V and J ends lost 5 bases and 4 bases respectively, with 8 bases between them. The V gene's germline CDR1 is LNHDA and CDR2 SQIVND (reference sequence). The CDR3 has 12 residues. The CDR3 protein is CASSRGVETQYF. The CDR3 DNA is TGTGCCAGTAGTCGGGGAGTAGAGACCCAGTACTTC. Supplemented by reference TRBV19 and TRBJ2-5, the full variable domain reads DGGITQSPKYLFRKEGQNVTLSCEQNLNHDAMYWYRQDPGQGLRLIYYSQIVNDFQKGDIAEGYSVSREKKESFPLTVTSAQKNPTAFYLCASSRGVETQYFGPGTRLLVL.

The genes are TRBV7-8 and TRBJ2-3, with 7 bases matching TRBD2. The CDR3 is 17 residues long. The germline CDR1 and CDR2 sequences are SGHVS and FQNEAQ. The V segment lost 5 bases and the J segment 2 bases; nucleotides outside the gene matches: 13. The CDR3 loop reads CASSPQPTGGITDTQYF. CDR3 sequence (DNA): TGTGCCAGCAGCCCCCAGCCCACGGGGGGAATCACAGATACGCAGTATTTT. The full variable domain, its missing parts supplied by reference TRBV7-8 and TRBJ2-3, is GAGVSQSPRYKVAKRGQDVALRCDPISGHVSLFWYQQALGQGPEFLTYFQNEAQLDKSGLPSDRFFAERPEGSVSTLKIQRTQQEDSAVYLCASSPQPTGGITDTQYFGPGTRLTVL.

V usage is TRBV3-1 (or the pseudogene TRBV3-2) and J usage is TRBJ2-3; 13 nucleotides match TRBD2. Germline CDR1 and CDR2: LGHDT and YNNKEL (reference sequence). J gave up 5 bases and V 0 bases, and 8 bases lay outside the gene matches. CDR3 length: 18 residues. This CDR3 reads CASSQDRRTSGRIDTQYF. Here the CDR3 DNA reads TGTGCCAGCAGCCAAGATAGGAGGACTAGCGGGAGAATAGATACGCAGTATTTT.

The rearrangement uses TRBV5-1 and TRBJ2-5; D unclear. The CDR3 covers 13 residues. CDR1 and CDR2 from the germline V gene are SGHRS and YFSETQ. Trimming left V 4 bases short and J 1 base short, with 8 bases between. CDR3 sequence (DNA): TGCGCCAGCAGCAGGCAGGCCCAAGAGACCCAGTACTTC. Translating it yields CASSRQAQETQYF.

The V gene is TRBV21-1, the J gene TRBJ2-5; the listed D gene, TRBD1, was not tested against the DNA. TRBV21-1 is a recognized pseudogene. The CDR3 runs to 12 residues. CDR3 DNA sequence: TGTGCCAGCCCGGACAGGGACGAGACCCAGTACTTC. Residues: CASPDRDETQYF.

This chain uses TRBV29-1 with TRBJ1-2; 7 bases line up with TRBD1. The V and J ends lost 6 bases and 4 bases, in that order; junction bases with no gene match: 11. Germline V CDR1 and CDR2: SQVTM, ANQGSEA. The CDR3 consists of 14 residues. The CDR3 is CSVSPGTALYGYTF. The CDR3 nucleotides read TGCAGCGTCAGTCCCGGGACAGCTCTCTATGGCTACACCTTC.

The chain joins TRBV19 to TRBJ2-5, with TRBD2 identical over 7 bases. Looked up from germline, CDR1 is LNHDA and CDR2 is SQIVND (reference sequence). The junction had 16 bases not matched to a gene; V was cut back by 5 bases and J by 1 base. CDR3 size: 18 residues. The CDR3 DNA follows: TGTGCCAGTAGTTCGATCTCCGGGGTAGCGGGCCTCCAAGAGACCCAGTACTTC. Encoded protein: CASSSISGVAGLQETQYF.

This clone was seen only once. DNA of the CDR3: TGTGCCAGCAGCCCTGTGGGACTAGGGGCCTACAATGAGCAGTTCTTC. Translation gives CASSPVGLGAYNEQFF. J is TRBJ2-1 and V is TRBV9, with 8 bases lining up with TRBD2. Germline trimming cut 4 bases from V and 2 bases from J; bases unmatched to any gene: 8. Germline V gene sequence: CDR1 SGDLS, CDR2 YYNGEE. The CDR3 loop spans 16 amino acids.

The chain has TRBV4-1 and TRBJ2-7, with TRBD1 matching over 7 bases. The J segment lost 3 bases and the V segment lost 4 bases, leaving 3 bases of the junction unmatched. Germline CDR1 MGHRA, CDR2 YSYEKL. The CDR3 covers 13 residues. The chain's CDR3 is CASSPGQDYEQYF. The DNA of the CDR3 is TGCGCCAGCAGCCCTGGACAGGACTACGAGCAGTACTTC.

The chain links TRBV5-4 to TRBJ2-4, with D perhaps TRBD1 (5 bases). CDR1 is SGHNT and CDR2 is YYREEE in the germline V gene (reference sequence). V was pared by 2 bases and J by 1 base, with 7 bases between. There are 14 residues in the CDR3. CDR3 sequence (DNA): TGTGCCAGCAGCTTCAAGGGGGCCAAAAACATTCAGTACTTC. This encodes CASSFKGAKNIQYF. The whole variable domain, remainder taken from reference TRBV5-4 and TRBJ2-4, is ETGVTQSPTHLIKTRGQQVTLRCSSQSGHNTVSWYQQALGQGPQFIFQYYREEENGRGNFPPRFSGLQFPNYSSELNVNALELDDSALYLCASSFKGAKNIQYFGAGTRLSVL.

The chain recombines TRBV6-1 with TRBJ1-3, with 7 bases fitting TRBD1. V shed 1 base and J 2 bases; nucleotides not matched to a gene: 2. The CDR3 consists of 15 residues. CDR1 and CDR2 (germline): MNHNS, SASEGT. CDR3 DNA sequence: TGTGCCAGCAGTGAAGTCCAGGGGGCTGGAAACACCATATATTTT. Its translation: CASSEVQGAGNTIYF.

The genes are TRBV18 and TRBJ2-1, with a tentative D call TRBD2 (7 bases). CDR1 is KGHSH and CDR2 is LQKENI in the germline V gene. The CDR3 sequence is 16 residues long. The V end was cut by 6 bases, the J end by 6 bases, with 21 bases between. CDR3 DNA: TGTGCCAGCTCGTCTCCTGGGGGCGGGAGTACCAATGAGCAGTTCTTC. This codes for CASSSPGGGSTNEQFF. Supplemented by reference TRBV18 and TRBJ2-1, the full variable domain reads NAGVMQNPRHLVRRRGQEARLRCSPMKGHSHVYWYRQLPEEGLKFMVYLQKENIIDESGMPKERFSAEFPKEGPSILRIQQVVRGDSAAYFCASSSPGGGSTNEQFFGPGTRLTVL.

The chain combines TRBV19 with TRBJ1-1; D is possibly TRBD1 (5 bases). This CDR3 comprises 14 residues. Trimming shortened V by 3 bases and J by 3 bases, and 11 bases separated the two germline ends. Germline lookup yields CDR1 LNHDA and CDR2 SQIVND (reference sequence). The CDR3 DNA sequence: TGTGCCAGTAGTATCGGCGGGGCGGACACTGAAGCTTTCTTT. Its protein is CASSIGGADTEAFF.